A single TCR beta chain is shown here with its context. The antigen is undetermined. The data were produced by immunoSEQ multiplex PCR, yet TCRdb's version contains in-frame clones alone and is incomplete. The table shows about 62,000 clones, with around 74% occurring only once. The data were taken from a study of OX40 agonist ivuxolimab in advanced cancers. Overall study context: In this cohort, patients received ivuxolimab, an agonistic anti-OX40 (CD134) antibody. Patients in dose escalation had liver, melanoma, kidney or head and neck cancers.

The study, taken as a whole, reports: Blood T cells, both CD4+ and CD8+, expanded clonally by week 6 at 0.1 to 3.0 mg/kg. The mean number of expanded clones was higher in CD8+ T cells than in CD4+.

V was pared by 0 bases and J by 10 bases, with 14 bases between. There are 14 residues in the CDR3. Looked up from germline, CDR1 is SGDLS and CDR2 is YYNGEE. The receptor was isolated from an adult with an advanced solid tumor such as melanoma, head and neck, liver or kidney cancer. This sample comprised CD4+ or CD8+ T cells sorted from blood, obtained in a trial of the OX40 agonist ivuxolimab. The J gene is TRBJ2-4, the V gene TRBV9; D not certain. The CDR3 sequence: CASSVGDSLRIQYF. Written as DNA, the CDR3 is TGTGCCAGCAGCGTAGGAGACTCGTTAAGAATTCAGTACTTC.